This TCR beta chain stems from a study of pediatric ulcerative colitis. General study results and limits: Two patients' blood samples yielded substantially fewer templates. Total lymphocyte DNA, not sorted subsets, was the template. In rectum, acute severe colitis had expanded clones and less diversity.

The length of the CDR3 is 16 residues. Trimming cost V 4 bases and J 0 bases; bases outside gene matches: 8. Germline V gives CDR1 LNHDA, CDR2 SQIVND (reference sequence). With regard to this clone: Its antigen remains unknown.

Sequencing depth was up to 500,000 reads per sample. Libraries were prepared by immunoSEQ multiplex PCR; TCRdb keeps only in-frame clonotypes and omits some of them. The sample lists 50,000 to 65,000 clones; about nine tenths were seen once. The TCR was taken from a boy younger than 18 with severe ulcerative colitis. The rearrangement joins TRBV19 to TRBJ1-1; 7 nucleotides align to TRBD1. The sequenced sample consisted of blood. The CDR3 nucleotides read TGTGCCAGTAGTAGCAGGGGGACGTCTTTGAACACTGAAGCTTTCTTT. It specifies CASSSRGTSLNTEAFF.